The 14 T cell receptor beta chains below come from one sample, sequenced in a study of CD8 T cells in Susac syndrome. Random hexamers were used to reverse transcribe the RNA input (0.5 to 1 ug). TCRdb used MiXCR to reprocess the immunoSEQ multiplex PCR reads, holding one entry per CDR3 protein. Counted here are about 160,000 distinct CDR3 sequences, 93% occurring once; the ten biggest clones make up 0.13%. The sample comprised CD4+ T cells from PBMCs. These receptors were taken from a human donor in good health.

The chain combines TRBV7-7 with TRBJ2-2, with D unresolved. V dropped 5 bases and J dropped 1 base, with 8 bases sitting between them. Germline CDR1 reads SSHAT; CDR2 reads FNYEAQ (reference sequence). There are 14 residues in the CDR3. Here the CDR3 DNA reads TGTGCCAGCAGCCCCCCTAGGAACACCGGGGAGCTGTTTTTT. Protein: CASSPPRNTGELFF. Variable domain in full (rest from reference TRBV7-7 and TRBJ2-2): GAGVSQSPRYKVTKRGQDVTLRCDPISSHATLYWYQQALGQGPEFLTYFNYEAQPDKSGLPSDRFSAERPEGSISTLTIQRTEQRDSAMYRCASSPPRNTGELFFGEGSRLTVL.

This chain uses TRBV15 with TRBJ1-2; D is undetermined. V gave up 3 bases and J gave up 2 bases, with 10 bases separating them. Germline V gene sequence: CDR1 LNHNV, CDR2 YYDKDF (reference sequence). The CDR3 loop spans 14 amino acids. CDR3 DNA sequence: TGTGCCACCAGCAGCCCGGGATCCAACTATGGCTACACCTTC. Residues: CATSSPGSNYGYTF.

The CDR3 nucleotides are TGTGCCAGCAGCCAAGAGGGAGTGGGCGGCAGGGAGCAGTACTTC. Translation gives CASSQEGVGGREQYF. The chain links TRBV3-1 to TRBJ2-7; possibly TRBD2 for D (5 bases). This CDR3 contains 15 residues. The germline CDR1 and CDR2 sequences are LGHDT and YNNKEL (reference sequence). V lost 0 bases, J lost 7 bases, and 16 bases lay in between.

The chain has TRBV3-1 and TRBJ2-3; possibly TRBD1 or TRBD2 for D (5 bases each). The ends were cut back, 4 bases at V and 5 bases at J, with 13 bases in the middle. Germline V gene lookup returns CDR1 LGHDT and CDR2 YNNKEL (reference sequence). The CDR3 length is 14 residues. CDR3 loop: CASSLQGREDTQYF. The CDR3 DNA reads TGTGCCAGCAGCCTCCAGGGCCGGGAAGATACGCAGTATTTT.

The chain joins TRBV6-6 to TRBJ2-7; D may be TRBD2 (6 bases). Trimming took off 5 bases at V and 1 base at J, with 12 bases between the two ends. This CDR3 has 14 residues. CDR1 and CDR2 from the germline V gene are MNHNY and SVGAGI (reference sequence). DNA of the CDR3: TGTGCCAGCAGTCCGGGACTCCTTTCCTACGAGCAGTACTTC. Protein sequence: CASSPGLLSYEQYF.

The chain carries TRBV20-1 and TRBJ2-7; D is perhaps TRBD1 or TRBD2 (5 bases each). V was pared by 5 bases and J by 2 bases, with 16 bases between. The CDR3 sequence is 14 residues long. Germline lookup yields CDR1 DFQATT and CDR2 SNEGSKA (reference sequence). Written as DNA, the CDR3 is TGCAGTGCTCCAAGGGCAGGGACCACCTACGAGCAGTACTTC. This gives the protein CSAPRAGTTYEQYF.

This clonotype has just one count. V gene TRBV6-5 combines with J gene TRBJ2-7, with TRBD1 matching over 7 bases. CDR3 length: 12 amino acids. Germline CDR1 and CDR2: MNHEY and SVGAGI. The CDR3 DNA sequence: TGTGTGACGATGGACAGGACTTACGAGCAGTACTTC. Amino acids: CVTMDRTYEQYF.

The chain couples TRBV12-3 or TRBV12-4 to TRBJ2-1; possible D gene TRBD2, 6 bases. The CDR3 has 15 amino acids. Trimming pared 7 bases from V and 7 bases from J, leaving 20 bases between. This CDR3 reads CASKPRDSPWNEQFF. The CDR3 DNA reads as TGTGCCAGCAAGCCGCGGGACTCCCCGTGGAATGAGCAGTTCTTC.

This rearrangement joins TRBV29-1 to TRBJ2-5, with no clear D. V lost 8 bases and J 2 bases, leaving 15 bases between the germline ends. The CDR3 extends over 13 amino acids. CDR1 and CDR2 from the germline V gene are SQVTM and ANQGSEA. Here the CDR3 reads CSLRVPSQETQYF. The CDR3 nucleotides read TGCAGCCTAAGGGTGCCAAGTCAAGAGACCCAGTACTTC.

The rearrangement uses TRBV29-1 and TRBJ2-7; 9 bases are shared with TRBD1. Germline V lookup: CDR1 SQVTM, CDR2 ANQGSEA. Losses at the gene ends were 0 bases for V and 1 base for J; bases not matched to a gene: 7. The CDR3 totals 16 residues. The CDR3 region has the DNA TGCAGCGTTGAAGAAAGGTCCGGGACAGGGTCCTACGAGCAGTACTTC. Residues: CSVEERSGTGSYEQYF.

The chain uses TRBV5-6 and TRBJ1-1; TRBD1 aligns across 8 bases. J was trimmed by 10 bases and V by 3 bases; bases with no gene match: 11. Germline lookup yields CDR1 SGHDT and CDR2 YYEEEE. This CDR3 has 14 residues. The chain's CDR3 is CASSSRTGSMIAFF. The CDR3 DNA follows: TGTGCCAGCAGCTCCCGGACAGGGAGTATGATAGCTTTCTTT.

The chain combines TRBV11-1 with TRBJ2-3; 9 nucleotides line up with TRBD1. This CDR3 spans 16 amino acids. CDR1 SGHAT and CDR2 FQDESV come from the germline V gene (reference sequence). The V gene end was trimmed by 3 bases and the J gene end by 5 bases; junction bases not matched to a gene: 9. CDR3 protein: CASSFHRGRGQDTQYF. For the CDR3, the DNA is TGTGCCAGCAGCTTTCACAGGGGGCGCGGGCAAGATACGCAGTATTTT.

The rearrangement links TRBV20-1 to TRBJ1-3, with D unclear. The CDR3 is made up of 13 amino acids. Germline V gene sequence: CDR1 DFQATT, CDR2 SNEGSKA (reference sequence). V lost 2 bases to trimming and J lost 0 bases, with 5 bases between them. The CDR3 protein is CSARHSSGNTIYF. In nucleotides, the CDR3 is TGCAGTGCTAGACATAGCTCTGGAAACACCATATATTTT.

The chain employs TRBV20-1 and TRBJ1-4; 7 bases fit TRBD1. Germline CDR1 is DFQATT and CDR2 is SNEGSKA (reference sequence). With 6 bases clipped from V and 5 bases from J, the junction kept 6 bases outside the gene matches. There are 13 residues in the CDR3. CDR3 residues: CSAITDRNEKLFF. In DNA, the CDR3 is TGCAGTGCCATCACGGACAGGAATGAAAAACTGTTTTTT.